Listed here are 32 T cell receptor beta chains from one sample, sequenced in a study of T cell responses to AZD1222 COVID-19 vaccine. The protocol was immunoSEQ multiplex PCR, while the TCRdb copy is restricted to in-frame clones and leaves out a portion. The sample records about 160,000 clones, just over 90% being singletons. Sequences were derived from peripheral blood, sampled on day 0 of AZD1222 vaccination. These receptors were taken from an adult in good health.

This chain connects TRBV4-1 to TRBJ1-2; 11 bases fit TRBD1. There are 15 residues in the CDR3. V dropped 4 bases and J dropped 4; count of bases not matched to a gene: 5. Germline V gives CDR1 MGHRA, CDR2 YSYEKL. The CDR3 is CASSLRTGGGYGYTF. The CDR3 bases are TGCGCCAGCAGCCTCCGGACAGGGGGCGGCTATGGCTACACCTTC.

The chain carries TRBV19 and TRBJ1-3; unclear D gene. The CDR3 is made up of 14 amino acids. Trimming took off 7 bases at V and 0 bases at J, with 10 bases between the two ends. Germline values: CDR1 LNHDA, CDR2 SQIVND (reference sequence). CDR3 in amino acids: CASITGSSGNTIYF. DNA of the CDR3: TGTGCCAGTATTACCGGAAGCTCTGGAAACACCATATATTTT. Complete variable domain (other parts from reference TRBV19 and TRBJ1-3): DGGITQSPKYLFRKEGQNVTLSCEQNLNHDAMYWYRQDPGQGLRLIYYSQIVNDFQKGDIAEGYSVSREKKESFPLTVTSAQKNPTAFYLCASITGSSGNTIYFGEGSWLTVV.

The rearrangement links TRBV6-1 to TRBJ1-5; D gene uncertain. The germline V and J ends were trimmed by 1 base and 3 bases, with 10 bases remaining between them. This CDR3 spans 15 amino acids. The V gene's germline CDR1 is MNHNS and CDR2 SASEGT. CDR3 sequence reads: CASSEGTAINQPQHF. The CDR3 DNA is TGTGCCAGCAGTGAAGGAACAGCAATCAATCAGCCCCAGCATTTT.

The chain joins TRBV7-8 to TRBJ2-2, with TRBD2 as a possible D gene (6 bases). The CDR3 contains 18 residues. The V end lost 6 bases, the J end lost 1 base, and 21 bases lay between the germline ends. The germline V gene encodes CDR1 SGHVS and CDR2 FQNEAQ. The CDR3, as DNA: TGTGCCAGCAGTCCTAGCTTAAAGGGGCGGGGGAACACCGGGGAGCTGTTTTTT. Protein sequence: CASSPSLKGRGNTGELFF.

In DNA form, the CDR3 reads TGTGCCAGCATGGTAGGAGTTGGCTATGGCTACACCTTC. This encodes CASMVGVGYGYTF. The gene calls are TRBV28 and TRBJ1-2; D gene ambiguous. Trimming took off 7 bases at V and 4 bases at J, with 13 bases between the two ends. Germline V CDR1 and CDR2: MDHEN, SYDVKM. The CDR3 extends over 13 amino acids.

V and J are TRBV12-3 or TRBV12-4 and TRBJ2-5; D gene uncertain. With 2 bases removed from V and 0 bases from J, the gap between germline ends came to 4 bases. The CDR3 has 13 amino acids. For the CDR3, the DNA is TGTGCCAGCAGTTTATCGGACCAAGAGACCCAGTACTTC. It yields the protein CASSLSDQETQYF.

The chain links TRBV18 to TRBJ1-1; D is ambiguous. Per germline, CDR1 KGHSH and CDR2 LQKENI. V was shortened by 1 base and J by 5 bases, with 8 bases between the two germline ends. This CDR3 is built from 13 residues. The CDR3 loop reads CASSPQDGTEAFF. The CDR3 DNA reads TGTGCCAGCTCACCACAGGACGGAACTGAAGCTTTCTTT. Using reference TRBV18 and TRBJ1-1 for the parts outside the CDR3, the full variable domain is NAGVMQNPRHLVRRRGQEARLRCSPMKGHSHVYWYRQLPEEGLKFMVYLQKENIIDESGMPKERFSAEFPKEGPSILRIQQVVRGDSAAYFCASSPQDGTEAFFGQGTRLTVV.

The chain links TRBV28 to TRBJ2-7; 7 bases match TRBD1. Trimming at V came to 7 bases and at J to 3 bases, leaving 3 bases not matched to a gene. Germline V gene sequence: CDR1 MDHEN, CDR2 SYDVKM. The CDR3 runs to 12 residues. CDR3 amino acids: CASTYRGYEQYF. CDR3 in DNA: TGTGCCAGCACCTACAGGGGCTACGAGCAGTACTTC.

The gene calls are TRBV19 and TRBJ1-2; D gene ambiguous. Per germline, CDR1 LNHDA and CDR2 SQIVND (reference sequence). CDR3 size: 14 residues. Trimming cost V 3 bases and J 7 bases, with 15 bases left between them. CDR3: CASSISKKETGYTF. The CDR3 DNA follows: TGTGCCAGTAGTATTTCCAAGAAGGAAACTGGCTACACCTTC.

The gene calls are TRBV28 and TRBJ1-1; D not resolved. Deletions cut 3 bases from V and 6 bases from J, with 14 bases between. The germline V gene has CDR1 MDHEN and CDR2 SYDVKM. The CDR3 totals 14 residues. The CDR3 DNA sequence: TGTGCCAGCAGTTTCTTTGAGGGTGGGTCTGAAGCTTTCTTT. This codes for CASSFFEGGSEAFF. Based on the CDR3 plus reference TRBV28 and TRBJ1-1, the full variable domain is DVKVTQSSRYLVKRTGEKVFLECVQDMDHENMFWYRQDPGLGLRLIYFSYDVKMKEKGDIPEGYSVSREKKERFSLILESASTNQTSMYLCASSFFEGGSEAFFGQGTRLTVV.

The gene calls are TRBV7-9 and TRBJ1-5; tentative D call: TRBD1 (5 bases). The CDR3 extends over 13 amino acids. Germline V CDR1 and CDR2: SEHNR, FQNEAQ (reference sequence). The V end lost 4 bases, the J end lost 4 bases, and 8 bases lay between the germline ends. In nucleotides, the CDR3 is TGTGCCAGCAGCTCTCAGGGTAATCAGCCCCAGCATTTT. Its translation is CASSSQGNQPQHF. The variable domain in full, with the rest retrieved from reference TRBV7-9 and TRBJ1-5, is DTGVSQNPRHKITKRGQNVTFRCDPISEHNRLYWYRQTLGQGPEFLTYFQNEAQLEKSRLLSDRFSAERPKGSFSTLEIQRTEQGDSAMYLCASSSQGNQPQHFGDGTRLSIL.

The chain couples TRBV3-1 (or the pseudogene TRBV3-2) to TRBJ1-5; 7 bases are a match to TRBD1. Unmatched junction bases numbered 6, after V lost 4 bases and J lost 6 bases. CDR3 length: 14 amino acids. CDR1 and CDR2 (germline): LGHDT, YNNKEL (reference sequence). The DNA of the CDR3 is TGTGCCAGCAGCCCAGGGGGAAGTGGTCAGCCCCAGCATTTT. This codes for CASSPGGSGQPQHF.

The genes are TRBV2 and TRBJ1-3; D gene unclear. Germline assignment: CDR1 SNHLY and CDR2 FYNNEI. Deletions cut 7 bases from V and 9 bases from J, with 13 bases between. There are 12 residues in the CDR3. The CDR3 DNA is TGTGCCAGCACCCCTTATCCGGGCACCATATATTTT. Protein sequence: CASTPYPGTIYF.

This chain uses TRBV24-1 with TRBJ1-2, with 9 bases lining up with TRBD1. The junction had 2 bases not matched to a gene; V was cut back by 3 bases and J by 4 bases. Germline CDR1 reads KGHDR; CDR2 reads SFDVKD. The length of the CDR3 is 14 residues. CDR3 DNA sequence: TGTGCCACCAGTGATCGGGACAGGGCCTATGGCTACACCTTC. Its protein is CATSDRDRAYGYTF.

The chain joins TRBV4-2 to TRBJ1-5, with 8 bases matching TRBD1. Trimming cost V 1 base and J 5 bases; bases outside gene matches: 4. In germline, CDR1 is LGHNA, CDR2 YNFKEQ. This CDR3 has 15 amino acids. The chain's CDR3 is CASSQVDRADQPQHF. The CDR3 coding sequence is TGTGCCAGCAGCCAAGTGGACAGGGCGGATCAGCCCCAGCATTTT.

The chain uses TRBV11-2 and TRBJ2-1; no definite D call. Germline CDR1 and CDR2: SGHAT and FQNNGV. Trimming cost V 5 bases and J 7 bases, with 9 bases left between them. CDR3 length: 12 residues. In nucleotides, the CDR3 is TGTGCCAGCAGCGTTAGCTCTAATGAGCAGTTCTTC. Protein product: CASSVSSNEQFF.

This chain's CDR3 is CASSAPSRAAEGYTF. CDR3 coding DNA: TGTGCCAGCAGTGCACCGTCAAGGGCGGCGGAGGGCTACACCTTC. The rearrangement uses TRBV6-2 or TRBV6-3 and TRBJ1-2, with no clear D. The CDR3 is 15 amino acids. The V gene's germline CDR1 is MNHEY and CDR2 SVGEGT. Trimming shortened V by 5 bases and J by 8 bases, and 21 bases separated the two germline ends.

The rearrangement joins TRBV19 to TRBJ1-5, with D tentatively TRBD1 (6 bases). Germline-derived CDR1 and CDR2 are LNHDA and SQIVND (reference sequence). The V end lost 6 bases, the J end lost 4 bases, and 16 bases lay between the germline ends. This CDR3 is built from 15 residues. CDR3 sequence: CASRLQGVGNQPQHF. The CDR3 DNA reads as TGTGCCAGTAGGTTACAGGGCGTTGGAAATCAGCCCCAGCATTTT.

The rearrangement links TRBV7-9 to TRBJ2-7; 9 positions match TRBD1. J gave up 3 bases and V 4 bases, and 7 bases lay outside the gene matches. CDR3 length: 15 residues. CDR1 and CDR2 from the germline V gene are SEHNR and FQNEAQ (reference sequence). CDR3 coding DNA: TGTGCCAGCAGCTACCCGGACAGGGGTGTCTACGAGCAGTACTTC. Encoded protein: CASSYPDRGVYEQYF.

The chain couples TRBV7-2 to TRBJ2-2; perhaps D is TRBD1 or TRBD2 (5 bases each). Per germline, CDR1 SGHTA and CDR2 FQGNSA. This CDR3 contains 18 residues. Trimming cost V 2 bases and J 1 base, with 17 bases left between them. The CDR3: CASSLKGPGTLNTGELFF. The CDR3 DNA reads TGTGCCAGCAGCTTAAAAGGCCCCGGGACCTTGAACACCGGGGAGCTGTTTTTT.

CDR3 sequence reads: CASSPKVGGTEAFF. In DNA form, the CDR3 reads TGCGCCAGCTCCCCCAAGGTGGGAGGCACTGAAGCTTTCTTT. This chain uses TRBV5-1 with TRBJ1-1; D ambiguous. This CDR3 has 14 amino acids. V gave up 7 bases and J gave up 4 bases, with 17 bases separating them. In germline, CDR1 is SGHRS, CDR2 YFSETQ.

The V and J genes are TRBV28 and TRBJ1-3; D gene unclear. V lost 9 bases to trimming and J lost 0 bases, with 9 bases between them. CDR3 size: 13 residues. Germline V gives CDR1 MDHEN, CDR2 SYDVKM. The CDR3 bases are TGTGCCAGTTCCAAGAGCTCTGGAAACACCATATATTTT. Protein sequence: CASSKSSGNTIYF. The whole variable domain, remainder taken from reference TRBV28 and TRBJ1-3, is DVKVTQSSRYLVKRTGEKVFLECVQDMDHENMFWYRQDPGLGLRLIYFSYDVKMKEKGDIPEGYSVSREKKERFSLILESASTNQTSMYLCASSKSSGNTIYFGEGSWLTVV.

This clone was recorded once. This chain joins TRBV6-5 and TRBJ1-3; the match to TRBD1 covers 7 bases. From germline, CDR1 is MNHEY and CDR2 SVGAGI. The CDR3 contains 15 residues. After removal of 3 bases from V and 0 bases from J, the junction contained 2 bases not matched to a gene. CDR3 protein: CASSYGTDSGNTIYF. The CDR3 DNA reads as TGTGCCAGCAGTTATGGGACAGACTCTGGAAACACCATATATTTT.

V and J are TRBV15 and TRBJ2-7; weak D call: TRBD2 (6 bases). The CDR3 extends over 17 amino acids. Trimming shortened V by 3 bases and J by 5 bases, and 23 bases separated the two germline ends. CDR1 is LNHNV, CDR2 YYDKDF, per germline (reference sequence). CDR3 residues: CATSRDGSAGGPNEQYF. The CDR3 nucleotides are TGTGCCACCAGCAGGGATGGGTCCGCCGGGGGTCCCAACGAGCAGTACTTC.

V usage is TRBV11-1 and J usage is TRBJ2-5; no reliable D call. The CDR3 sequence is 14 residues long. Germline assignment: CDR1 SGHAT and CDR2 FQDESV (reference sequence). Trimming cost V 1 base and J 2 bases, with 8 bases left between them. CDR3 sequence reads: CASSLGAPQETQYF. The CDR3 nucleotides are TGTGCCAGCAGCTTAGGGGCCCCTCAAGAGACCCAGTACTTC.

CDR3 region: CASSPRDNQREKLFF. DNA for the CDR3: TGTGCCAGCAGCCCCCGGGACAACCAAAGAGAAAAACTGTTTTTT. The chain joins TRBV4-2 to TRBJ1-4, with D perhaps matching TRBD1 (6 bases). The ends were cut back, 4 bases at V and 8 bases at J, with 17 bases in the middle. Germline V lookup: CDR1 LGHNA, CDR2 YNFKEQ. There are 15 residues in the CDR3.

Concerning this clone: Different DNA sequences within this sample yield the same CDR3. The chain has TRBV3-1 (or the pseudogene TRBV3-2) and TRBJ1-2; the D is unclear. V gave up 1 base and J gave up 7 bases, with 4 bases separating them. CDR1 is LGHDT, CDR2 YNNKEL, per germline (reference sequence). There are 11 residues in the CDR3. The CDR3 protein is CASSQGRGYTF. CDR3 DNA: TGTGCCAGCAGCCAAGGCCGTGGCTACACCTTC.

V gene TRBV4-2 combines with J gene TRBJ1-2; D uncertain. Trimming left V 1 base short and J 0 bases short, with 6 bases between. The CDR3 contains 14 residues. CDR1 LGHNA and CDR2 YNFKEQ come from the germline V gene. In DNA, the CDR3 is TGTGCCAGCAGCCAAGGGACGACTAACTATGGCTACACCTTC. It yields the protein CASSQGTTNYGYTF.

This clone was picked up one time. The CDR3 DNA is TGTGCCAGCAGCGTAGGACAGGGGCTGACCTACAATGAGCAGTTCTTC. It specifies CASSVGQGLTYNEQFF. The chain has TRBV9 and TRBJ2-1; 8 positions agree with TRBD1. In germline, CDR1 is SGDLS, CDR2 YYNGEE. The CDR3 runs 16 residues. V lost 0 bases to trimming and J lost 2 bases; unmatched junction nucleotides: 4.

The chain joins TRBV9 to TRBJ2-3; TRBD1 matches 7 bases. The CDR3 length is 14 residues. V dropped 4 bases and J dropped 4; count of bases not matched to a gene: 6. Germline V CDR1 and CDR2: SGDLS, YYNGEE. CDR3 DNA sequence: TGTGCCAGCAGCCCACGACAGGGAGCAGATACGCAGTATTTT. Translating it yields CASSPRQGADTQYF.

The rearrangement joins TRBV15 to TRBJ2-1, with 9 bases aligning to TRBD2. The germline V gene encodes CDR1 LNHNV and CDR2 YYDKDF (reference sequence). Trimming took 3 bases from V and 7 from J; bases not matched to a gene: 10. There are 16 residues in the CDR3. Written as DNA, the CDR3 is TGTGCCACCAGCAGCGGACTAGCGAGGATCCAAAATGAGCAGTTCTTC. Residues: CATSSGLARIQNEQFF.

DNA for the CDR3: TGTGCCAGCAGCCAAGTGGGGCGGGGGGGCCGTTCAGCCCAGTACTTC. It yields the protein CASSQVGRGGRSAQYF. The chain joins TRBV3-1 (or the pseudogene TRBV3-2) to TRBJ2-5; TRBD2 matches 9 bases. Germline CDR1 and CDR2: LGHDT and YNNKEL (reference sequence). V shed 1 base and J 9 bases; nucleotides not matched to a gene: 12. The CDR3 is 16 amino acids.